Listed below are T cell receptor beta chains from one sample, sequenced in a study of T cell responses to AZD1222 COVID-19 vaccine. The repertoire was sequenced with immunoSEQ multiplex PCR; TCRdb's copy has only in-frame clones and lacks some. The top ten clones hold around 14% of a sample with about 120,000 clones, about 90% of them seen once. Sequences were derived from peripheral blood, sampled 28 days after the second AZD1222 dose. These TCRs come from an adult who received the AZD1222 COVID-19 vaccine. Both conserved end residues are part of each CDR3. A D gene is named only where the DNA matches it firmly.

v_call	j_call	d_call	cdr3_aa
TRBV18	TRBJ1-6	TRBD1	CASSSWTGEGSPLHF
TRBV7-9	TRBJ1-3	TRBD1	CASSGRGSSGNTIYF
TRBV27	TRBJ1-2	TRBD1	CASSPTGLNYGYTF
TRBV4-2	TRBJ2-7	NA	CASSHRYEQYF
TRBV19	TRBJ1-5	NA	CASSIREYSNQPQHF
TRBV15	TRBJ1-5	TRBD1	CATSRDRGWPQHF
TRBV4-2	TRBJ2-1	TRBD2	CASSPVGGSLNEQFF
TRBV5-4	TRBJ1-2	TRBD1	CASSGFRGRYTF
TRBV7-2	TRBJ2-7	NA	CASSLLPAHEQYF
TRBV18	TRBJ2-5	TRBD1	CASSLGQAGETQYF
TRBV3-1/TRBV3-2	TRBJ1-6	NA	CASSQDEGSLHF
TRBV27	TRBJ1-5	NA	CASSWDTGRPQHF
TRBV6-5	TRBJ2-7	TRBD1	CASIQGQGVYEQYF
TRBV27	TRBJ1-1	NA	CASSAPGRSEAFF
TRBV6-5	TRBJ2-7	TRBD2	CASSYGSGGRNEQYF
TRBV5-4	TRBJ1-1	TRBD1	CASSSGTGSAEAFF
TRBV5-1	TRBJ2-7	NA	CASSLGPPNPAYEQYF
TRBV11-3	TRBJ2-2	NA	CASSLGSVANTGELFF
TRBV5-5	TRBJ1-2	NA	CASSPNRQRRYYGYTF
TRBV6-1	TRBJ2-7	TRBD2	CASSETGTSDSYEQYF